These T cell receptor beta chains were read from a single sample in a study of control samples from healthy donors and cancer patients. Profiling relied on immunoSEQ multiplex PCR, and the TCRdb table lists in-frame clones only, not all of them. In the table there are 110,000 to 150,000 clones, 75% to 90% of which are singletons. Sequencing was performed on blood. The receptors were sampled from a man between 25 and 39 years old in good health. Each CDR3 is given with its conserved first and last residue. Fields, in order: J gene, clone size, D gene, CDR3 length, V gene, CDR3 protein, CDR3 DNA. D genes are given only for firm matches. Only some rows state a clone size, as once, few, many or a class for expanded clones.

J gene: TRBJ2-1; clone size: -; D gene: -; CDR3 length: 10; V gene: TRBV7-9; CDR3 protein: CASSLHEQFF; CDR3 DNA: TGTGCCAGCAGCTTGCATGAGCAGTTCTTC
J gene: TRBJ2-3; clone size: -; D gene: TRBD2; CDR3 length: 14; V gene: TRBV7-9; CDR3 protein: CATRTSGDTDTQYF; CDR3 DNA: TGTGCCACAAGGACTAGCGGGGACACAGATACGCAGTATTTT
J gene: TRBJ2-7; clone size: -; D gene: -; CDR3 length: 14; V gene: TRBV11-3; CDR3 protein: CASSTGSLSYEQYF; CDR3 DNA: TGTGCCAGCAGCACAGGGTCCCTTTCCTACGAGCAGTACTTC
J gene: TRBJ2-1; clone size: -; D gene: TRBD2; CDR3 length: 15; V gene: TRBV9; CDR3 protein: CASSVEASGRNEQFF; CDR3 DNA: TGTGCCAGCAGCGTAGAGGCTAGCGGGAGGAATGAGCAGTTCTTC
J gene: TRBJ1-4; clone size: -; D gene: -; CDR3 length: 14; V gene: TRBV6-1; CDR3 protein: CASSEWAVDEKLFF; CDR3 DNA: TGTGCCAGCAGTGAATGGGCGGTTGACGAAAAACTGTTTTTT
J gene: TRBJ1-1; clone size: -; D gene: -; CDR3 length: 16; V gene: TRBV9; CDR3 protein: CASSVAARTENTEAFF; CDR3 DNA: TGTGCCAGCAGCGTAGCTGCCCGGACAGAGAACACTGAAGCTTTCTTT
J gene: TRBJ2-7; clone size: -; D gene: -; CDR3 length: 12; V gene: TRBV6-5; CDR3 protein: CASSPGMYEQYF; CDR3 DNA: TGTGCCAGCAGCCCCGGGATGTACGAGCAGTACTTC
J gene: TRBJ1-5; clone size: -; D gene: -; CDR3 length: 14; V gene: TRBV4-3; CDR3 protein: CASSQEPRNQPQHF; CDR3 DNA: TGCGCCAGCAGCCAAGAACCTAGGAACCAGCCCCAGCATTTT
J gene: TRBJ2-3; clone size: -; D gene: TRBD2; CDR3 length: 17; V gene: TRBV9; CDR3 protein: CASSATRGLAFTDTQYF; CDR3 DNA: TGTGCCAGCAGCGCGACGAGGGGACTAGCGTTTACAGATACGCAGTATTTT
J gene: TRBJ2-7; clone size: once; D gene: TRBD1; CDR3 length: 15; V gene: TRBV7-8; CDR3 protein: CASSADRGPSAEQYF; CDR3 DNA: TGTGCCAGCAGCGCAGACAGGGGACCTTCTGCCGAGCAGTACTTC
J gene: TRBJ2-5; clone size: -; D gene: -; CDR3 length: 13; V gene: TRBV11-1; CDR3 protein: CASSLGRQETQYF; CDR3 DNA: TGTGCCAGCAGCTTAGGGCGTCAAGAGACCCAGTACTTC
J gene: TRBJ1-2; clone size: -; D gene: TRBD1; CDR3 length: 15; V gene: TRBV11-2; CDR3 protein: CASSLEGTANYGYTF; CDR3 DNA: TGTGCCAGCAGCTTAGAGGGGACAGCTAACTATGGCTACACCTTC
J gene: TRBJ2-2; clone size: -; D gene: TRBD2; CDR3 length: 17; V gene: TRBV18; CDR3 protein: CASSPQVTSGSTGELFF; CDR3 DNA: TGTGCCAGCTCACCTCAGGTGACTAGCGGGAGCACCGGGGAGCTGTTTTTT
J gene: TRBJ2-7; clone size: few; D gene: -; CDR3 length: 16; V gene: TRBV5-1; CDR3 protein: CASSFQASGQAGEQYF; CDR3 DNA: TGCGCCAGCAGCTTCCAAGCTTCTGGCCAGGCGGGCGAGCAGTACTTC
J gene: TRBJ1-2; clone size: -; D gene: TRBD1; CDR3 length: 15; V gene: TRBV18; CDR3 protein: CASSPGDRANYGYTF; CDR3 DNA: TGTGCCAGCTCACCCGGAGACAGGGCGAACTATGGCTACACCTTC
J gene: TRBJ1-2; clone size: -; D gene: TRBD1; CDR3 length: 14; V gene: TRBV9; CDR3 protein: CASSDVVQGAGYTF; CDR3 DNA: TGTGCCAGCAGCGACGTCGTCCAGGGGGCTGGCTACACCTTC
J gene: TRBJ1-2; clone size: few; D gene: -; CDR3 length: 14; V gene: TRBV2; CDR3 protein: CASRPGTSGYGYTF; CDR3 DNA: TGTGCCAGCAGGCCCGGGACAAGCGGCTATGGCTACACCTTC
J gene: TRBJ2-7; clone size: -; D gene: -; CDR3 length: 13; V gene: TRBV24-1; CDR3 protein: CATAQGSSDEQYF; CDR3 DNA: TGTGCCACGGCACAGGGTTCCAGCGACGAGCAGTACTTC
J gene: TRBJ1-1; clone size: -; D gene: -; CDR3 length: 13; V gene: TRBV5-1; CDR3 protein: CASSLRGGTEAFF; CDR3 DNA: TGCGCCAGCAGCTTGAGAGGGGGGACTGAAGCTTTCTTT
J gene: TRBJ1-6; clone size: -; D gene: -; CDR3 length: 11; V gene: TRBV2; CDR3 protein: CASREARAPHF; CDR3 DNA: TGTGCCAGCAGAGAAGCCCGGGCCCCGCACTTT
J gene: TRBJ2-1; clone size: -; D gene: TRBD2; CDR3 length: 16; V gene: TRBV20-1; CDR3 protein: CSASIWGLAYTGEQFF; CDR3 DNA: TGCAGTGCTAGTATTTGGGGACTAGCTTATACCGGTGAGCAGTTCTTC
J gene: TRBJ2-2; clone size: -; D gene: -; CDR3 length: 13; V gene: TRBV18; CDR3 protein: CASSPTDTGELFF; CDR3 DNA: TGTGCCAGCTCACCAACAGACACCGGGGAGCTGTTTTTT
J gene: TRBJ1-6; clone size: -; D gene: TRBD1; CDR3 length: 16; V gene: TRBV18; CDR3 protein: CASSPWDRLANSPLHF; CDR3 DNA: TGTGCCAGCTCACCCTGGGACAGATTAGCGAATTCACCCCTCCACTTT
J gene: TRBJ1-6; clone size: few; D gene: -; CDR3 length: 14; V gene: TRBV19; CDR3 protein: CASTDGVGGSPLHF; CDR3 DNA: TGTGCCAGTACTGATGGGGTCGGCGGTTCACCCCTCCACTTT
J gene: TRBJ2-1; clone size: -; D gene: TRBD2; CDR3 length: 14; V gene: TRBV2; CDR3 protein: CASRGTSPGNEQFF; CDR3 DNA: TGTGCCAGCAGAGGGACTAGCCCCGGCAATGAGCAGTTCTTC
J gene: TRBJ1-1; clone size: once; D gene: -; CDR3 length: 13; V gene: TRBV18; CDR3 protein: CASSQDTGIGAFF; CDR3 DNA: TGTGCCAGCTCACAGGACACGGGAATAGGAGCTTTCTTT
J gene: TRBJ2-7; clone size: -; D gene: TRBD2; CDR3 length: 14; V gene: TRBV11-2; CDR3 protein: CASRGGGAGDEQYF; CDR3 DNA: TGTGCCAGCAGAGGTGGCGGAGCGGGGGACGAGCAGTACTTC